Listed below are T cell receptor beta chains from one sample, sequenced in a study of blood T cells in healthy people across ages. TCRdb re-called the 5' RACE reads through MiXCR, storing one row per CDR3 protein. This sample has 800,000 to 950,000 distinct CDR3 sequences, with almost 30% found just once. The data were also submitted as part of a second study, on T cells of mothers and their children.

Sequencing used blood. These receptor sequences come from a woman aged 40 to 50 in good health. CDR3s include the opening cysteine and the closing phenylalanine or tryptophan. D genes are given only for firm matches. Part of the rows lack a size; the others show once, few, many or a class for expanded clones.

j_gene: TRBJ1-1; abundance: few; v_gene: TRBV9; d_gene: NA; CDR3nt: TGTGCCAGCAGCGTAGTTCCTGGCCCTGAAGCTTTCTTT; CDR3aa: CASSVVPGPEAFF
j_gene: TRBJ2-4; abundance: many; v_gene: TRBV20-1; d_gene: TRBD2; CDR3nt: TGCAGTGCTGGTAGACTAGCTAGAGCCAAAAACATTCAGTACTTC; CDR3aa: CSAGRLARAKNIQYF
j_gene: TRBJ1-1; abundance: few; v_gene: TRBV28; d_gene: NA; CDR3nt: TGTGCCATCCTATCGCTTCAGGGGAACACTGAAGCTTTCTTT; CDR3aa: CAILSLQGNTEAFF
j_gene: TRBJ2-5; abundance: NA; v_gene: TRBV28; d_gene: NA; CDR3nt: TGTGCCAGCAGTCCGGGCAGCCCCGGATACCAGTACTTC; CDR3aa: CASSPGSPGYQYF
j_gene: TRBJ2-1; abundance: NA; v_gene: TRBV12-3/TRBV12-4; d_gene: NA; CDR3nt: TGTGCCAGCAGTGCTGGGATTTTCCATGAGACCCAGTTCTTC; CDR3aa: CASSAGIFHETQFF
j_gene: TRBJ2-3; abundance: few; v_gene: TRBV4-1; d_gene: TRBD2; CDR3nt: TGCGCCAGCAGCCATGGTCTAGCGGGGGCGCCCGGCGCAGATACGCAGTATTTT; CDR3aa: CASSHGLAGAPGADTQYF
j_gene: TRBJ1-1; abundance: few; v_gene: TRBV6-5; d_gene: NA; CDR3nt: TGTGCCAGCAGTTACCCGAAGGGGTCCAGGACTGAAGCTTTCTTT; CDR3aa: CASSYPKGSRTEAFF
j_gene: TRBJ2-7; abundance: many; v_gene: TRBV5-6; d_gene: NA; CDR3nt: TGTGCCAGCAGCTTGGTGGCAGCCTACGAGCAGTACTTC; CDR3aa: CASSLVAAYEQYF
j_gene: TRBJ1-2; abundance: NA; v_gene: TRBV12-3/TRBV12-4; d_gene: NA; CDR3nt: TGTGCCAGCAGTTTGAGGGGAGATGGGAACTATGGCTACACCTTC; CDR3aa: CASSLRGDGNYGYTF
j_gene: TRBJ2-7; abundance: NA; v_gene: TRBV10-3; d_gene: NA; CDR3nt: TGTGCCATCAGTGATGGGGGGGCGACGACTGGTAACGAGCAGTACTTC; CDR3aa: CAISDGGATTGNEQYF
j_gene: TRBJ2-7; abundance: many; v_gene: TRBV5-1; d_gene: NA; CDR3nt: TGCGCCAGCAGCTCGGACTACTCCTACGAGCAGTACTTC; CDR3aa: CASSSDYSYEQYF
j_gene: TRBJ1-5; abundance: NA; v_gene: TRBV6-2/TRBV6-3; d_gene: TRBD1; CDR3nt: TGTGCCAGCAGTCGTCAGACAGGGGCCAGCGACGAGCCCCAGCATTTT; CDR3aa: CASSRQTGASDEPQHF
j_gene: TRBJ2-1; abundance: many; v_gene: TRBV7-9; d_gene: NA; CDR3nt: TGTGCCAGCAGCTTAGGGGCAGGGAATGAGCAGTTCTTC; CDR3aa: CASSLGAGNEQFF
j_gene: TRBJ2-2; abundance: few; v_gene: TRBV5-6; d_gene: NA; CDR3nt: TGTGCCAGCAGCTGGGGCCGATTGACCGGGGAGCTGTTTTTT; CDR3aa: CASSWGRLTGELFF
j_gene: TRBJ1-1; abundance: few; v_gene: TRBV7-8; d_gene: TRBD1; CDR3nt: TGTGCCAGCAGCCCCCGGGACAGGGTCACTGAAGCTTTCTTT; CDR3aa: CASSPRDRVTEAFF
j_gene: TRBJ2-5; abundance: NA; v_gene: TRBV5-1; d_gene: NA; CDR3nt: TGCGCCAGCAGAGGGCTGAAAGAGATCCGGTACTTC; CDR3aa: CASRGLKEIRYF
j_gene: TRBJ1-5; abundance: NA; v_gene: TRBV12-3/TRBV12-4; d_gene: NA; CDR3nt: TGTGCCAGCAGTCCAGAAGCGGCAGGGCGGAGCAATCAGCCCCAGCATTTT; CDR3aa: CASSPEAAGRSNQPQHF
j_gene: TRBJ1-4; abundance: NA; v_gene: TRBV7-2; d_gene: NA; CDR3nt: TGTGCCAGCAGCCGAGACAGTGCAACTAATGAAAAACTGTTTTTT; CDR3aa: CASSRDSATNEKLFF
j_gene: TRBJ1-5; abundance: NA; v_gene: TRBV28; d_gene: TRBD1; CDR3nt: TGTGCCAGCAGTTTGGACAGGGGGCCACAGCCCCAGCATTTT; CDR3aa: CASSLDRGPQPQHF
j_gene: TRBJ2-7; abundance: NA; v_gene: TRBV9; d_gene: NA; CDR3nt: TGTGCCAGCAGCACCCGGAGCCAACAGAGTATAGTGCCCTACGAGCAGTACTTC; CDR3aa: CASSTRSQQSIVPYEQYF
j_gene: TRBJ2-7; abundance: few; v_gene: TRBV7-2; d_gene: NA; CDR3nt: TGTGCCAGCAGCCCGGAGGCGCGGGGCCTTGGTGAGCAGTACTTC; CDR3aa: CASSPEARGLGEQYF
j_gene: TRBJ1-1; abundance: few; v_gene: TRBV7-9; d_gene: NA; CDR3nt: TGTGCCAGCAGCCTGATACTGAACACTGAAGCTTTCTTT; CDR3aa: CASSLILNTEAFF
j_gene: TRBJ1-2; abundance: many; v_gene: TRBV5-1; d_gene: NA; CDR3nt: TGCGCCAGCAGCTTGGCCGACGGGACGGCCTATGGCTACACCTTC; CDR3aa: CASSLADGTAYGYTF
j_gene: TRBJ2-3; abundance: NA; v_gene: TRBV7-2; d_gene: TRBD2; CDR3nt: TGTGCCAGCAGCCTGGTTGGTAGCGGGGGCCTCACAGATACGCAGTATTTT; CDR3aa: CASSLVGSGGLTDTQYF
j_gene: TRBJ2-7; abundance: NA; v_gene: TRBV3-1; d_gene: TRBD2; CDR3nt: TGTGCCGGCAGTCCCAGCGGGGGGGCCGCCGAGCAGTACTTC; CDR3aa: CAGSPSGGAAEQYF
j_gene: TRBJ1-2; abundance: NA; v_gene: TRBV12-3/TRBV12-4; d_gene: TRBD1; CDR3nt: TGTGCCAGCAGCCCCGAAAACAGGGGGCGACGCTATGGCTACACCTTC; CDR3aa: CASSPENRGRRYGYTF
j_gene: TRBJ2-5; abundance: NA; v_gene: TRBV12-3/TRBV12-4; d_gene: NA; CDR3nt: TGTGCCAGCAGTTTTAGGGTGACGCCCTACTTC; CDR3aa: CASSFRVTPYF
j_gene: TRBJ2-7; abundance: NA; v_gene: TRBV7-2; d_gene: NA; CDR3nt: TGTGCCAGCACCCAGATGTCTAGTAGCTCCTACGAGCAGTACTTC; CDR3aa: CASTQMSSSSYEQYF
j_gene: TRBJ1-2; abundance: NA; v_gene: TRBV12-3/TRBV12-4; d_gene: NA; CDR3nt: TGTGCCAGCAGTGGGATACAGGGTAATGGCTACACCTTC; CDR3aa: CASSGIQGNGYTF
j_gene: TRBJ2-7; abundance: NA; v_gene: TRBV12-3/TRBV12-4; d_gene: NA; CDR3nt: TGTGCCAGCTCCAACGTGTACGGGCAGTACTTC; CDR3aa: CASSNVYGQYF
j_gene: TRBJ1-2; abundance: few; v_gene: TRBV20-1; d_gene: NA; CDR3nt: TGCAGTGCTAACCCCTATGGAAACTATGGCTACACCTTC; CDR3aa: CSANPYGNYGYTF
j_gene: TRBJ2-7; abundance: NA; v_gene: TRBV6-5; d_gene: NA; CDR3nt: TGTGCCAGCAGTTACATGCAGGGTAGGGAGCAGTACTTC; CDR3aa: CASSYMQGREQYF
j_gene: TRBJ2-4; abundance: many; v_gene: TRBV7-9; d_gene: TRBD2; CDR3nt: TGTGCCAGCAGCTTAGAACTTAGCGGGTACCAGTACTTC; CDR3aa: CASSLELSGYQYF
j_gene: TRBJ2-7; abundance: NA; v_gene: TRBV6-6; d_gene: TRBD1; CDR3nt: TGTGCCAGCAGTCCCCGACAGGGAATAGAGGGCGAGCAGTACTTC; CDR3aa: CASSPRQGIEGEQYF
j_gene: TRBJ1-5; abundance: NA; v_gene: TRBV6-1; d_gene: TRBD1; CDR3nt: TGTGCCAGCAGTTTAGACAGGGGAGGAACTCAGCCCCAGCATTTT; CDR3aa: CASSLDRGGTQPQHF
j_gene: TRBJ2-7; abundance: NA; v_gene: TRBV7-2; d_gene: NA; CDR3nt: TGTGCCAGCACCCAACGGGGGGCTGGGCAGTACTTC; CDR3aa: CASTQRGAGQYF
j_gene: TRBJ2-1; abundance: NA; v_gene: TRBV14; d_gene: NA; CDR3nt: TGTGCCAGCCCAGGTAAAGGCAATGAGCAGTTCTTC; CDR3aa: CASPGKGNEQFF
j_gene: TRBJ1-2; abundance: many; v_gene: TRBV12-3/TRBV12-4; d_gene: NA; CDR3nt: TGTGCCAGCACCCAGGAGGAGGGATATTATGGCTACACCTTC; CDR3aa: CASTQEEGYYGYTF
j_gene: TRBJ2-7; abundance: NA; v_gene: TRBV7-2; d_gene: TRBD2; CDR3nt: TGTGCCAGCAGCTCCGGACTAGCGGGGGCCCGGAGGCCCTACGAGCAGTACTTC; CDR3aa: CASSSGLAGARRPYEQYF
j_gene: TRBJ1-5; abundance: many; v_gene: TRBV28; d_gene: TRBD1; CDR3nt: TGTGCCAGCAGAGACAGGGGGCCCGAAAGGCCCCAGCATTTT; CDR3aa: CASRDRGPERPQHF
j_gene: TRBJ1-2; abundance: NA; v_gene: TRBV20-1; d_gene: TRBD1; CDR3nt: TGCAGTGCTTCAGGGGGCGATGTTTGGAGAGGCTACACCTTC; CDR3aa: CSASGGDVWRGYTF
j_gene: TRBJ1-4; abundance: NA; v_gene: TRBV7-6; d_gene: TRBD1; CDR3nt: TGTGCCAGCAGCCCCGGGACAGGGGGTTATGCAACTAATGAAAAACTGTTTTTT; CDR3aa: CASSPGTGGYATNEKLFF
j_gene: TRBJ2-5; abundance: few; v_gene: TRBV12-3/TRBV12-4; d_gene: NA; CDR3nt: TGTGCCAGCAGTGGGTTTGAGGGGGGTCGAGAGACCCAGTACTTC; CDR3aa: CASSGFEGGRETQYF
j_gene: TRBJ2-5; abundance: NA; v_gene: TRBV28; d_gene: NA; CDR3nt: TGTGCCAGCAGTTTCGCCGGGATCAAAGAGACCCAGTACTTC; CDR3aa: CASSFAGIKETQYF
j_gene: TRBJ2-7; abundance: many; v_gene: TRBV28; d_gene: NA; CDR3nt: TGTGCCAGCAGTTTTGTGGGCGGGGCTCGCTCCTACGAGCAGTACTTC; CDR3aa: CASSFVGGARSYEQYF
j_gene: TRBJ1-2; abundance: NA; v_gene: TRBV28; d_gene: TRBD1; CDR3nt: TGTGCCAGCAGTTCTGTATTGGAGGGGGCCAACTATGGCTACACCTTC; CDR3aa: CASSSVLEGANYGYTF
j_gene: TRBJ2-1; abundance: NA; v_gene: TRBV7-9; d_gene: NA; CDR3nt: TGTGCCAGCAGCGAAATCCGTGGGCCCTACAATGAGCAGTTCTTC; CDR3aa: CASSEIRGPYNEQFF
j_gene: TRBJ1-2; abundance: NA; v_gene: TRBV7-9; d_gene: NA; CDR3nt: TGTGCCAGCAGTTGGGCTTATTCTGATGGCTACACCTTC; CDR3aa: CASSWAYSDGYTF
j_gene: TRBJ2-7; abundance: many; v_gene: TRBV29-1; d_gene: NA; CDR3nt: TGCAGCGTTGCATCACAGGCCGCCTACGAGCAGTACTTC; CDR3aa: CSVASQAAYEQYF
j_gene: TRBJ1-1; abundance: few; v_gene: TRBV5-1; d_gene: TRBD1; CDR3nt: TGCGCCAGCAGCCGGACAGGGGGCCTGAACACTGAAGCTTTCTTT; CDR3aa: CASSRTGGLNTEAFF
j_gene: TRBJ1-1; abundance: NA; v_gene: TRBV7-9; d_gene: NA; CDR3nt: TGTGCCAGCAGTTTCGGGATTAACACTGAAGCTTTCTTT; CDR3aa: CASSFGINTEAFF
j_gene: TRBJ1-2; abundance: NA; v_gene: TRBV28; d_gene: NA; CDR3nt: TGTGCCAGCAGCGGACCTATTCAGAATGGCTACACCTTC; CDR3aa: CASSGPIQNGYTF
j_gene: TRBJ2-3; abundance: NA; v_gene: TRBV5-1; d_gene: NA; CDR3nt: TGCGCCAGCAGCTTGCGGGGGGCCTCAGATACGCAGTATTTT; CDR3aa: CASSLRGASDTQYF
j_gene: TRBJ1-2; abundance: many; v_gene: TRBV27; d_gene: TRBD1; CDR3nt: TGTGCCAGCAGTCCAAGTTGGACAGGGCGAGTGGGAGGAGGCTACACCTTC; CDR3aa: CASSPSWTGRVGGGYTF
j_gene: TRBJ2-1; abundance: many; v_gene: TRBV7-2; d_gene: NA; CDR3nt: TGTGCCAGCAGCTTAACACCAATCAATGAGCAGTTCTTC; CDR3aa: CASSLTPINEQFF